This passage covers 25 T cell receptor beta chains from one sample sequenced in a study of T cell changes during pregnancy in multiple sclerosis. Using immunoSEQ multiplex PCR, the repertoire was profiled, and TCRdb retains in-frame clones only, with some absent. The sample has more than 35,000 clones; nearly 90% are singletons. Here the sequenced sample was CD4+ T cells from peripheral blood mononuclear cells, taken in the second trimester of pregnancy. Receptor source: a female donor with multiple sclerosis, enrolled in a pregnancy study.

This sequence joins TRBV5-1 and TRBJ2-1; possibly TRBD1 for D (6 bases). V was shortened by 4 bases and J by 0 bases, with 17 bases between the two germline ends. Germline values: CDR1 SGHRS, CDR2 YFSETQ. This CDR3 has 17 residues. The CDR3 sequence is CASSKTGPRSSYNEQFF. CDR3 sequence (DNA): TGCGCCAGCAGCAAGACAGGCCCTCGAAGCTCCTACAATGAGCAGTTCTTC.

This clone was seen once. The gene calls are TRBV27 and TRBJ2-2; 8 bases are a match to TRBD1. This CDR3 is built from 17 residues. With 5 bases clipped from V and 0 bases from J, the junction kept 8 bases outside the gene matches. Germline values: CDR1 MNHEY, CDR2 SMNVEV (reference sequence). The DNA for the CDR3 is TGTGCCAGCAGTGTTAGGGGGACAGGCTCGAACACCGGGGAGCTGTTTTTT. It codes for CASSVRGTGSNTGELFF.

The CDR3 DNA reads TGTGCCAGCAGCCAAGGACACAACTCTGGGGCCAACGTCCTGACTTTC. It specifies CASSQGHNSGANVLTF. The chain links TRBV14 to TRBJ2-6; D not certain. The V end lost 1 base, the J end lost 0 bases, and 7 bases lay between the germline ends. The CDR3 spans 16 residues. The V gene's germline CDR1 is SGHDN and CDR2 FVKESK.

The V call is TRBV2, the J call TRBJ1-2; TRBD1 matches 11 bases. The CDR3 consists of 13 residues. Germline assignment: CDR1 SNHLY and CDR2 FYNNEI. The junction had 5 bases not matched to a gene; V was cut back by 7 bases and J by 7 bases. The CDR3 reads CASMTGTGGGYTF. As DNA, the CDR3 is TGTGCCAGCATGACCGGGACAGGGGGTGGCTACACCTTC. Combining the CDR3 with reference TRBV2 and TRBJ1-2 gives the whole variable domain EPEVTQTPSHQVTQMGQEVILRCVPISNHLYFYWYRQILGQKVEFLVSFYNNEISEKSEIFDDQFSVERPDGSNFTLKIRSTKLEDSAMYFCASMTGTGGGYTFGSGTRLTVV.

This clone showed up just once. CDR3 amino acids: CAWDETSGSEQYF. The CDR3 coding sequence is TGTGCCTGGGATGAGACTAGCGGGAGCGAGCAGTACTTC. This chain connects TRBV30 to TRBJ2-7, with 12 bases aligning to TRBD2. This CDR3 comprises 13 residues. Germline assignment: CDR1 GTSNPN and CDR2 SVGIG (reference sequence). Germline trimming cut 5 bases from V and 6 bases from J; bases unmatched to any gene: 5.

The CDR3 DNA is TGTGCCAGCAGCTCTGAGGCCTTCCAGGAGACCCAGTACTTC. Translated: CASSSEAFQETQYF. The chain joins TRBV5-4 to TRBJ2-5; D call uncertain. Germline CDR1 is SGHNT and CDR2 is YYREEE (reference sequence). The CDR3 is made up of 14 amino acids. V lost 3 bases and J lost 5, with 14 bases in between.

CDR3: CASSQDRGYGYTF. The CDR3 region has the DNA TGTGCCAGCAGTCAGGACAGGGGCTATGGCTACACCTTC. V is TRBV27 and J is TRBJ1-2; 9 bases fit TRBD1. The CDR3 totals 13 residues. The V segment lost 5 bases and the J segment 4 bases; nucleotides outside the gene matches: 2. The germline V gene encodes CDR1 MNHEY and CDR2 SMNVEV (reference sequence).

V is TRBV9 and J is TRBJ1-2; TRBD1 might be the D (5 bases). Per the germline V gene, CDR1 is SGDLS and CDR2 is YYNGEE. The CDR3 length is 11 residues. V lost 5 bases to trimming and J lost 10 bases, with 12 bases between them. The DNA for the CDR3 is TGTGCCAGCAGATCGGGGGGAGCCTACACCTTC. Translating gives CASRSGGAYTF.

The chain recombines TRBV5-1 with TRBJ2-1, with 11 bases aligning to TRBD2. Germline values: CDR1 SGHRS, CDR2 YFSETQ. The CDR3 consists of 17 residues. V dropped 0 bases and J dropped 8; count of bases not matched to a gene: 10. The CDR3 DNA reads TGCGCCAGCAGCTTGGCCCCCGGGACTAGCGGATATCATGAGCAGTTCTTC. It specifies CASSLAPGTSGYHEQFF.

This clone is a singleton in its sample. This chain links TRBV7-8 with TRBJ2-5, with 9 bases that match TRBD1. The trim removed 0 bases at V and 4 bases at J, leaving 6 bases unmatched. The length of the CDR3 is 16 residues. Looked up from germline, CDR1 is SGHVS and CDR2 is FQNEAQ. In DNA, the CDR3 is TGTGCCAGCAGCTTAGCGTCAGGACAGGGGAGAGAGACCCAGTACTTC. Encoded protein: CASSLASGQGRETQYF.

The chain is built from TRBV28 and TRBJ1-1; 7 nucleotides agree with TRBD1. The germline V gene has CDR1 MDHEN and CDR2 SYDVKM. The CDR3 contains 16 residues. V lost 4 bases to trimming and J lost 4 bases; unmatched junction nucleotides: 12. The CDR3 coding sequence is TGTGCCAGCAGTTCCAACAACAGGGGTGGTAGCACTGAAGCTTTCTTT. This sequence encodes CASSSNNRGGSTEAFF.

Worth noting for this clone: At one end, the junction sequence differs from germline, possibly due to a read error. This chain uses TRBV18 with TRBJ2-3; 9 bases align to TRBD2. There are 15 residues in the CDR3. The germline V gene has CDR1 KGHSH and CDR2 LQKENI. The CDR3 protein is CASSPGSGSRDTQYF. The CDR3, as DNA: TGTGCCAGCTCACCCGGTAGCGGGAGCAGAGATACGCAGTATTTT.

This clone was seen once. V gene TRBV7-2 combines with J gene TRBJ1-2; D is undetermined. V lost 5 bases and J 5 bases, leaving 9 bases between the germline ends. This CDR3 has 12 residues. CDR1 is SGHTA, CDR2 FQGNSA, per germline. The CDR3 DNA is TGTGCCAGCAGCCCTCTTATTTATGGCTACACCTTC. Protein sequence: CASSPLIYGYTF.

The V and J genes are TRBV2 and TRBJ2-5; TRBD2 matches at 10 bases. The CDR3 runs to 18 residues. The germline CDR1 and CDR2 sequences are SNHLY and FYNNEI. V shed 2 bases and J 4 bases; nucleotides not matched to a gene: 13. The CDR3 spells CASSELRGLALTRETQYF. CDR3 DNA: TGTGCCAGCAGTGAATTACGGGGACTAGCGCTTACCAGAGAGACCCAGTACTTC.

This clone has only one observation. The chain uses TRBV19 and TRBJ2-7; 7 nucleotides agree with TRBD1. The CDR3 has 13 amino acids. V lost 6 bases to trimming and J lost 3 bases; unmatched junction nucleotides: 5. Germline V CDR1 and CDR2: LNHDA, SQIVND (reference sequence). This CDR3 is CASSHGTDYEQYF. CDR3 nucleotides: TGTGCCAGTAGCCACGGGACAGACTACGAGCAGTACTTC.

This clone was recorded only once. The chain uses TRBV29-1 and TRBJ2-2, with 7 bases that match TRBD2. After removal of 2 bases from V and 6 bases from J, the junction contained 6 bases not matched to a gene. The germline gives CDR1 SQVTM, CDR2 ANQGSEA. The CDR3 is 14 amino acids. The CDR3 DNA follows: TGCAGCGTTGAAACGGGGGGTCGGTCCGGGGAGCTGTTTTTT. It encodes CSVETGGRSGELFF.

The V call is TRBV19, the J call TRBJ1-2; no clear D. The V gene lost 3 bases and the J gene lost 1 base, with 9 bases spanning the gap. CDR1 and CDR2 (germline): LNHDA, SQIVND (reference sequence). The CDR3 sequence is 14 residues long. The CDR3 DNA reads TGTGCCAGTAGTATGGTGAGAAATAACTATGGCTACACCTTC. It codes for CASSMVRNNYGYTF.

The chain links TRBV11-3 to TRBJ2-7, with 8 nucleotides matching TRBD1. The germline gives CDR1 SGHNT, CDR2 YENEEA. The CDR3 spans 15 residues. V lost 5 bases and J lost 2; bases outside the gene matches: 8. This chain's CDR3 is CASSPGQGLTYEQYF. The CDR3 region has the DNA TGTGCCAGCAGCCCCGGACAGGGCCTTACCTACGAGCAGTACTTC.

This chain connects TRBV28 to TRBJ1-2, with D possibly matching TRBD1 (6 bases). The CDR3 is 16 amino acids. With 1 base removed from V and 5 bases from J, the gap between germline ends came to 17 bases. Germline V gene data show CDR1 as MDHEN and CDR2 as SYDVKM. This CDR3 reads CASSLSVWQGLYGYTF. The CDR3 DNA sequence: TGTGCCAGCAGTTTATCGGTATGGCAGGGGCTATATGGCTACACCTTC.

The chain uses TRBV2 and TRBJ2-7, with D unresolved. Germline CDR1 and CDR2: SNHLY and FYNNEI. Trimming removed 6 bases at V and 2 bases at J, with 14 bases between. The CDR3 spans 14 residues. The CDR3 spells CASRLETVPYEQYF. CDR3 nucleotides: TGTGCCAGCAGGTTGGAAACAGTTCCCTACGAGCAGTACTTC.

The CDR3 reads CASILAGTTQYF. CDR3 nucleotides: TGTGCCAGCATTCTAGCGGGAACTACGCAGTATTTT. The chain joins TRBV2 to TRBJ2-3; 9 nucleotides align to TRBD2. CDR3 length equals 12 residues. In germline, CDR1 is SNHLY, CDR2 FYNNEI. Trimming removed 7 bases from V and 8 bases from J; junction bases left unmatched: 4.

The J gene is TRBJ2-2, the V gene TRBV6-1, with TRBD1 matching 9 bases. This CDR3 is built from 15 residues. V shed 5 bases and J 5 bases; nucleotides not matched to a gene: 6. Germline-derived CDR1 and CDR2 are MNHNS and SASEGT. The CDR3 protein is CASSSGQGTTGELFF. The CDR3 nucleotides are TGTGCCAGCAGTTCTGGACAGGGGACAACCGGGGAGCTGTTTTTT.

CDR3 sequence reads: CASRPPGQKYEQYF. As DNA, the CDR3 is TGTGCCAGCAGGCCACCGGGACAGAAATACGAGCAGTACTTC. The rearrangement links TRBV25-1 to TRBJ2-7, with 7 nucleotides matching TRBD1. The germline CDR1 and CDR2 sequences are MGHDK and SYGVNS. Trimming cost V 6 bases and J 4 bases; bases outside gene matches: 9. The CDR3 is made up of 14 amino acids.

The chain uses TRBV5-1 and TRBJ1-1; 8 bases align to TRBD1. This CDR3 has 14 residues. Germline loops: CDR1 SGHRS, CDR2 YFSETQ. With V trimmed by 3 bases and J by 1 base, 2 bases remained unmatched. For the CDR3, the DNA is TGCGCCAGCAGCTCCACAGGGGGGAACACTGAAGCTTTCTTT. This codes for CASSSTGGNTEAFF.

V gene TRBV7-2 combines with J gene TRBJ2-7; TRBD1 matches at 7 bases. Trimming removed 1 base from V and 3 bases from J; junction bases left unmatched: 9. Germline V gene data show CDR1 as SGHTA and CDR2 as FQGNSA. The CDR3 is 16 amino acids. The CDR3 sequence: CASSLGTTGMGYEQYF. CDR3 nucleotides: TGTGCCAGCAGCTTAGGGACGACAGGGATGGGCTACGAGCAGTACTTC.